One and the same sample provided the 12 T cell receptor beta chains below, sequenced in a study of blood T cell repertoires in COVID-19. Libraries were prepared by immunoSEQ multiplex PCR; TCRdb keeps only in-frame clonotypes and omits some of them. The sample lists about 200,000 clones, around nine tenths occurring once. The sample taken for sequencing was PBMCs or T cells enriched from blood (not recorded which). All receptors derive from a woman aged 30 to 39 with acute COVID-19.

This clone showed up just a few times. The rearrangement links TRBV29-1 to TRBJ2-7; D uncertain. Trimming removed 4 bases at V and 2 bases at J, with 12 bases between. This CDR3 comprises 13 residues. Germline V lookup: CDR1 SQVTM, CDR2 ANQGSEA. The CDR3 is CSVVGRLTYEQYF. Here the CDR3 DNA reads TGCAGCGTTGTAGGCAGGCTAACCTACGAGCAGTACTTC.

The rearrangement links TRBV19 to TRBJ1-1; TRBD1 might be the D (6 bases). The CDR3 consists of 13 residues. V lost 6 bases, J lost 5 bases, and 13 bases lay in between. Germline CDR1 is LNHDA and CDR2 is SQIVND (reference sequence). The CDR3 DNA reads TGTGCCAGTAGCCACGGTAGGGGGACTGAAGCTTTCTTT. This codes for CASSHGRGTEAFF.

The rearrangement links TRBV6-5 to TRBJ1-5; a possible D gene is TRBD1 (6 bases). The length of the CDR3 is 15 residues. The germline V and J ends were trimmed by 6 bases and 0 bases, with 12 bases remaining between them. Per the germline V gene, CDR1 is MNHEY and CDR2 is SVGAGI. The CDR3 DNA sequence: TGTGCCAGCAGGCGGACAGCTCTTAGCAATCAGCCCCAGCATTTT. Its translation is CASRRTALSNQPQHF.

In nucleotides, the CDR3 is TGTGCCAGCAGCTTAGAGGTCAGCACCGGGGAGCTGTTTTTT. Protein: CASSLEVSTGELFF. The chain has TRBV11-3 and TRBJ2-2; D ambiguous. From germline, CDR1 is SGHNT and CDR2 YENEEA. The V end lost 0 bases, the J end lost 4 bases, and 6 bases lay between the germline ends. This CDR3 spans 14 amino acids.

The chain joins TRBV30 to TRBJ2-1, with TRBD2 matching 7 bases. The length of the CDR3 is 13 residues. From germline, CDR1 is GTSNPN and CDR2 SVGIG (reference sequence). V gave up 7 bases and J gave up 5 bases; unmatched junction bases: 8. CDR3 DNA: TGTGCCTACGCGGGGGAGGGGAACAATGAGCAGTTCTTC. Encoded protein: CAYAGEGNNEQFF.

V and J are TRBV9 and TRBJ2-2; 11 bases agree with TRBD1. Germline CDR1 reads SGDLS; CDR2 reads YYNGEE. V gave up 4 bases and J gave up 3 bases; unmatched junction bases: 5. This CDR3 is 16 amino acids long. The chain's CDR3 is CASSLGQGADTGELFF. Written as DNA, the CDR3 is TGTGCCAGCAGCCTTGGACAGGGGGCGGACACCGGGGAGCTGTTTTTT.

The chain is built from TRBV18 and TRBJ1-6, with D uncertain. Trimming took 3 bases from V and 2 from J, leaving 8 bases between them. The CDR3 is 15 residues long. The germline V gene encodes CDR1 KGHSH and CDR2 LQKENI. For the CDR3, the DNA is TGTGCCAGCTCACCCGGGAGCGCCTATAATTCACCCCTCCACTTT. As protein: CASSPGSAYNSPLHF.

The table lists this clone with a count of one. This chain joins TRBV27 and TRBJ1-4; D is possibly TRBD1 (6 bases). The V end was cut by 6 bases, the J end by 8 bases, with 19 bases between. CDR3 length: 15 amino acids. Germline-derived CDR1 and CDR2 are MNHEY and SMNVEV (reference sequence). The CDR3 nucleotides are TGTGCCAGCAGCAGCTACACAGGGATCGGAGAAAAACTGTTTTTT. This translates into CASSSYTGIGEKLFF.

This sequence joins TRBV28 and TRBJ1-4; 11 bases are shared with TRBD1. The germline CDR1 and CDR2 sequences are MDHEN and SYDVKM. The CDR3 is 17 residues long. V was clipped by 5 bases and J by 1 base; unmatched bases: 6. The CDR3 DNA is TGTGCCAGCAGTACCCGGGACAGGGGGGTAACTAATGAAAAACTGTTTTTT. The encoded protein is CASSTRDRGVTNEKLFF.

The chain joins TRBV7-9 to TRBJ1-5; tentative D call: TRBD1 (5 bases). The germline V gene encodes CDR1 SEHNR and CDR2 FQNEAQ (reference sequence). Trimming took 5 bases from V and 7 from J, leaving 9 bases between them. This CDR3 region has 12 residues. CDR3 nucleotide sequence: TGTGCCAGCAGCGTCGGGGGGCAGCCCCAGCATTTT. Its protein product is CASSVGGQPQHF.

V and J are TRBV27 and TRBJ1-1; D is unclear. V gave up 2 bases and J gave up 0 bases, with 10 bases separating them. This CDR3 spans 15 amino acids. CDR1 MNHEY and CDR2 SMNVEV come from the germline V gene (reference sequence). Here the CDR3 reads CASSLLAGMNTEAFF. The DNA of the CDR3 is TGTGCCAGCAGTTTACTTGCCGGTATGAACACTGAAGCTTTCTTT.

The chain couples TRBV2 to TRBJ1-1; weak D call: TRBD1 (6 bases). The CDR3 sequence is 14 residues long. Trimming cost V 7 bases and J 5 bases, with 17 bases left between them. Per the germline V gene, CDR1 is SNHLY and CDR2 is FYNNEI. The CDR3 loop reads CASTLQGGDTEAFF. CDR3 nucleotides: TGTGCCAGCACCCTACAGGGAGGGGATACTGAAGCTTTCTTT.